The entry below gives a single TCR beta chain sequence along with its context. Its antigen is not identified. This sample stems from a study of OX40 agonist ivuxolimab in advanced cancers. Across the study: Therapy given before enrollment (anti-PD-1, anti-PD-L1 or anti-CTLA-4) was allowed, and over 35% had some. Study results and caveats: Still undetermined is the antigen specificity of the expanded peripheral T cells. Dosing at 0.1 to 3.0 mg/kg was accompanied by clonal expansion of CD4+ and CD8+ blood T cells by week 6.

Trimming removed 1 base from V and 4 bases from J, with 5 bases in between. The CDR3 runs to 13 residues. Per the germline V gene, CDR1 is SGHVS and CDR2 is FNYEAQ. Sequencing was performed with immunoSEQ multiplex PCR; in TCRdb, only in-frame clones are kept and a portion is missing. The table records about 51,000 clones, around 77% of them present only once. V gene TRBV7-6 combines with J gene TRBJ1-5; D unclear. The source was CD4+ or CD8+ T cells sorted from blood, collected in a trial of the OX40 agonist ivuxolimab. This TCR was recovered from an adult with an advanced solid tumor such as melanoma, head and neck, liver or kidney cancer. Written as DNA, the CDR3 is TGTGCCAGCAGCTTAGTGGGTAATCAGCCCCAGCATTTT. It yields the protein CASSLVGNQPQHF.